This T cell receptor (beta chain) was sequenced in a study of T-cell reconstitution after alpha-beta-depleted transplantation in children. Study observations and caveats: After transplant, high TCRbeta diversity at day 60 in some patients arose from surviving recipient T cells and thymic progenitors. It was newly produced T cells that mostly accounted for T-cell counts and diversity one year after transplant.

TCRbeta library construction was performed incorporating unique molecular identifiers. One entry per CDR3 protein results from TCRdb running MiXCR on the PCR reads. This sample has 250,000 to 400,000 distinct CDR3 sequences, with approximately 23% found just once. About this clonotype: What it binds is not known.

The germline V gene encodes CDR1 MDHEN and CDR2 SYDVKM. The V and J ends lost 1 base and 5 bases respectively, with 2 bases between them. CDR3 length equals 12 residues. The J gene is TRBJ1-4, the V gene TRBV28, with D unclear. The specimen was PBMCs, mostly from graft donor cells, collected 180 days after TCRalphabeta/CD19-depleted stem cell transplant. This TCR came from a male patient under 18 who had a stem cell transplant for acute lymphoblastic leukemia, so the T cells may come from the graft donor. This CDR3 reads CASSLFNEKLFF. The CDR3 DNA reads TGTGCCAGCAGTTTATTCAATGAAAAACTGTTTTTT. The full variable domain, with the rest looked up from reference TRBV28 and TRBJ1-4, is DVKVTQSSRYLVKRTGEKVFLECVQDMDHENMFWYRQDPGLGLRLIYFSYDVKMKEKGDIPEGYSVSREKKERFSLILESASTNQTSMYLCASSLFNEKLFFGSGTQLSVL.